Below, 29 T cell receptor beta chains from the same sample are listed, as sequenced in a study of blood T cell repertoires in COVID-19. Clones were sequenced by immunoSEQ multiplex PCR, and TCRdb holds only the in-frame ones, with some missing. The sample comprises some 130,000 clones, approximately 80% of which are singletons, and approximately 45% rests with the top ten. Material for sequencing was peripheral blood. These TCRs come from a human donor in a cohort sampled during active COVID-19.

The rearrangement uses TRBV6-6 and TRBJ2-7; TRBD2 matches 8 bases. After removal of 5 bases from V and 6 bases from J, the junction contained 12 bases not matched to a gene. The germline V gene encodes CDR1 MNHNY and CDR2 SVGAGI (reference sequence). CDR3 length: 15 residues. The CDR3 sequence: CASSGGGPGAREQYV. CDR3 nucleotides: TGTGCCAGCAGTGGCGGGGGGCCCGGGGCTCGCGAGCAGTACGTC.

This chain uses TRBV6-5 with TRBJ1-5; 8 bases align to TRBD1. V lost 6 bases, J lost 5 bases, and 6 bases stayed unmatched. This CDR3 has 14 residues. CDR1 is MNHEY and CDR2 is SVGAGI in the germline V gene. CDR3 in amino acids: CASSLDRGDQPQHF. CDR3 nucleotides: TGTGCCAGCAGCCTCGACAGGGGCGATCAGCCCCAGCATTTT.

This chain links TRBV7-2 with TRBJ1-3; possibly TRBD1 for D (5 bases). This CDR3 has 16 amino acids. V shed 2 bases and J shed 0 bases, with 11 bases lying between them. Germline CDR1 reads SGHTA; CDR2 reads FQGNSA. In DNA, the CDR3 is TGTGCCAGCAGCTTATTACAAACAGGCTCTGGAAACACCATATATTTT. Protein: CASSLLQTGSGNTIYF.

The V gene is TRBV27, the J gene TRBJ1-2; TRBD1 is a possible D gene (5 bases). V was cut by 3 bases and J by 8 bases, with 16 bases left in between. Germline CDR1 is MNHEY and CDR2 is SMNVEV (reference sequence). This CDR3 is built from 14 residues. CDR3 coding DNA: TGTGCCAGCAGTTTCTCAATCAGGGCGGCAGGCTACACCTTC. Translation gives CASSFSIRAAGYTF.

In DNA form, the CDR3 reads TGTGCCAGTAGCCAATACGGGGGGGATGGCTACACCTTC. Its protein product is CASSQYGGDGYTF. V and J are TRBV19 and TRBJ1-2; TRBD1 is a possible D gene (5 bases). Germline V CDR1 and CDR2: LNHDA, SQIVND (reference sequence). Trimming left V 6 bases short and J 6 bases short, with 14 bases between. CDR3 size: 13 residues.

V and J are TRBV7-9 and TRBJ1-1; TRBD1 aligns across 9 bases. The CDR3 is 14 amino acids. The V gene end was trimmed by 4 bases and the J gene end by 4 bases; junction bases not matched to a gene: 4. Looked up from germline, CDR1 is SEHNR and CDR2 is FQNEAQ (reference sequence). The chain's CDR3 is CASSYRDRVTEAFF. The CDR3 bases are TGTGCCAGCAGCTACCGGGACAGGGTCACTGAAGCTTTCTTT.

This clone appeared a single time. The chain links TRBV15 to TRBJ2-6; the match to TRBD1 covers 9 bases. The CDR3 contains 18 residues. Trimming removed 0 bases from V and 0 bases from J; junction bases left unmatched: 3. CDR1 and CDR2 from the germline V gene are LNHNV and YYDKDF (reference sequence). The CDR3 DNA is TGTGCCACCAGCAGAGATGGGACAGGGTTCTCTGGGGCCAACGTCCTGACTTTC. This sequence encodes CATSRDGTGFSGANVLTF.

The rearrangement links TRBV7-8 to TRBJ2-5; D is possibly TRBD1 (6 bases). The CDR3 is 16 amino acids. Germline loops: CDR1 SGHVS, CDR2 FQNEAQ. The V end lost 1 base, the J end lost 5 bases, and 17 bases lay between the germline ends. CDR3 residues: CASSLGGGSLGETQYF. The CDR3 bases are TGTGCCAGCAGCTTAGGAGGGGGAAGCCTCGGGGAGACCCAGTACTTC.

CDR3: CASSQGTSGPNTGELFF. The CDR3 DNA follows: TGTGCCAGCAGCCAAGGGACTAGCGGACCGAACACCGGGGAGCTGTTTTTT. V and J are TRBV7-2 and TRBJ2-2; 11 bases are shared with TRBD2. This CDR3 has 17 amino acids. Germline V gene sequence: CDR1 SGHTA, CDR2 FQGNSA. Trimming cost V 5 bases and J 0 bases; bases outside gene matches: 5. Filled out from reference TRBV7-2 and TRBJ2-2, the complete variable domain reads GAGVSQSPSNKVTEKGKDVELRCDPISGHTALYWYRQSLGQGLEFLIYFQGNSAPDKSGLPSDRFSAERTGGSVSTLTIQRTQQEDSAVYLCASSQGTSGPNTGELFFGEGSRLTVL.

The V call is TRBV7-3, the J call TRBJ2-1; TRBD2 aligns across 11 bases. Germline assignment: CDR1 SGHTA and CDR2 FQGTGA. This CDR3 region has 15 residues. With 2 bases clipped from V and 6 bases from J, the junction kept 3 bases outside the gene matches. The CDR3, as DNA: TGTGCCAGCAGCTTATCAGGACTAGCGGGCAATGAGCAGTTCTTC. Its protein is CASSLSGLAGNEQFF.

The V and J genes are TRBV27 and TRBJ1-6; the D gene is possibly TRBD1 (5 bases). The CDR3 totals 15 residues. The V end was cut by 4 bases, the J end by 5 bases, with 12 bases between. The V gene's germline CDR1 is MNHEY and CDR2 SMNVEV (reference sequence). The CDR3 protein is CASSSRQIDNSPLHF. For the CDR3, the DNA is TGTGCCAGCAGTTCTCGACAGATAGATAATTCACCCCTCCACTTT.

In DNA form, the CDR3 reads TGTGCCAGCTGGCCGCAGGGGCTGCGTGAAAAACTGTTTTTT. It codes for CASWPQGLREKLFF. The V call is TRBV6-6, the J call TRBJ1-4, with a weak D call TRBD1 (6 bases). This CDR3 contains 14 residues. Germline V lookup: CDR1 MNHNY, CDR2 SVGAGI (reference sequence). Trimming took 8 bases from V and 7 from J, leaving 17 bases between them.

This clone turned up a few times. The chain employs TRBV7-6 and TRBJ1-4; tentatively, D is TRBD1 (6 bases). The CDR3 is 17 amino acids. Germline values: CDR1 SGHVS, CDR2 FNYEAQ. V gave up 4 bases and J gave up 8 bases, with 23 bases separating them. The CDR3 sequence is CASSSGGLSGRGEKLFF. Here the CDR3 DNA reads TGTGCCAGCAGCTCCGGGGGGCTCTCTGGGAGGGGAGAAAAACTGTTTTTT.

This clone was found once. The CDR3 nucleotides are TGTGCCAGCAGATTAGCCGGGACAGGGGGTTATGGCTACACCTTC. It translates to CASRLAGTGGYGYTF. The rearrangement uses TRBV5-8 and TRBJ1-2; 11 bases fit TRBD1. With V trimmed by 5 bases and J by 5 bases, 8 bases remained unmatched. This CDR3 region has 15 residues. Germline V gene lookup returns CDR1 SGHTS and CDR2 YDEGEE.

The chain recombines TRBV12-3 or TRBV12-4 with TRBJ1-2; D possibly corresponds to TRBD1 (5 bases). The CDR3 length is 12 residues. V was clipped by 6 bases and J by 5 bases, with 10 bases between them. CDR3 loop: CASRAGKYGYTF. In DNA, the CDR3 is TGTGCCAGCAGAGCAGGGAAATATGGCTACACCTTC.

This sequence joins TRBV7-9 and TRBJ2-3; no clear D gene. V was pared by 1 base and J by 1 base, with 18 bases between. The CDR3 runs 18 residues. Germline V gene lookup returns CDR1 SEHNR and CDR2 FQNEAQ (reference sequence). The CDR3 DNA follows: TGTGCCAGCAGCTTAGGGCCGAGTCTTGGGCAGGGCACAGATACGCAGTATTTT. Translating gives CASSLGPSLGQGTDTQYF.

The genes are TRBV12-3 or TRBV12-4 and TRBJ2-2; TRBD2 aligns across 8 bases. The V gene end was trimmed by 5 bases and the J gene end by 7 bases; junction bases not matched to a gene: 3. The CDR3 sequence is 13 residues long. The CDR3 protein is CASSPREGGELFF. As DNA, the CDR3 is TGTGCCAGCAGTCCCCGGGAGGGCGGGGAGCTGTTTTTT.

The chain carries TRBV11-3 and TRBJ2-2; the D gene is possibly TRBD2 (5 bases). The germline CDR1 and CDR2 sequences are SGHNT and YENEEA. V was cut by 11 bases and J by 6 bases, with 19 bases left in between. This CDR3 region has 14 residues. CDR3 region: CASASSGSAGELFF. CDR3 DNA sequence: TGTGCCTCCGCCTCATCGGGGTCGGCCGGGGAGCTGTTTTTT.

This clone was counted a few times. The chain has TRBV30 and TRBJ1-5; possible D gene TRBD1, 5 bases. Trimming shortened V by 4 bases and J by 5 bases, and 12 bases separated the two germline ends. This CDR3 has 13 residues. Germline lookup yields CDR1 GTSNPN and CDR2 SVGIG (reference sequence). CDR3 amino acids: CAWTRGPDQPQHF. CDR3 DNA: TGTGCCTGGACAAGGGGTCCGGATCAGCCCCAGCATTTT.

The chain joins TRBV5-4 to TRBJ2-1; tentative D call: TRBD2 (7 bases). Germline loops: CDR1 SGHNT, CDR2 YYREEE (reference sequence). The CDR3 sequence is 15 residues long. The ends were cut back, 4 bases at V and 2 bases at J, with 13 bases in the middle. The CDR3 sequence is CASSQGGGAYNEQFF. CDR3 coding DNA: TGTGCCAGCAGCCAAGGAGGGGGGGCCTACAATGAGCAGTTCTTC.

The CDR3 loop is CASSILSGTAEQFF. CDR3 DNA: TGTGCCAGTAGTATACTTAGCGGGACGGCTGAGCAGTTCTTC. This rearrangement joins TRBV19 to TRBJ2-1, with 8 bases aligning to TRBD2. V was clipped by 2 bases and J by 9 bases; unmatched bases: 6. This CDR3 region has 14 residues. CDR1 LNHDA and CDR2 SQIVND come from the germline V gene (reference sequence). Full variable domain (rest looked up from reference TRBV19 and TRBJ2-1): DGGITQSPKYLFRKEGQNVTLSCEQNLNHDAMYWYRQDPGQGLRLIYYSQIVNDFQKGDIAEGYSVSREKKESFPLTVTSAQKNPTAFYLCASSILSGTAEQFFGPGTRLTVL.

The chain uses TRBV19 and TRBJ1-2; D may be TRBD1 (5 bases). Trimming left V 9 bases short and J 5 bases short, with 7 bases between. The CDR3 runs 10 residues. The germline CDR1 and CDR2 sequences are LNHDA and SQIVND (reference sequence). CDR3 in amino acids: CASRQYGYTF. The DNA for the CDR3 is TGTGCCAGCAGACAGTATGGCTACACCTTC.

This chain links TRBV2 with TRBJ2-3, with TRBD2 matching over 10 bases. Germline assignment: CDR1 SNHLY and CDR2 FYNNEI. This CDR3 is built from 15 residues. V dropped 8 bases and J dropped 5; count of bases not matched to a gene: 10. CDR3 amino acids: CASLESGRAGDTQYF. In DNA form, the CDR3 reads TGTGCCAGCTTGGAGAGCGGGAGGGCCGGAGATACGCAGTATTTT.

The rearrangement joins TRBV24-1 to TRBJ2-3; 7 bases map to TRBD2. The CDR3 consists of 16 residues. Germline V gene data show CDR1 as KGHDR and CDR2 as SFDVKD. Trimming cost V 4 bases and J 3 bases; bases outside gene matches: 9. The CDR3 coding sequence is TGTGCCACCAGTGACCTGGGGAGCGGGGCTACAGATACGCAGTATTTT. Its translation: CATSDLGSGATDTQYF.

V usage is TRBV25-1 and J usage is TRBJ2-3; possible D gene TRBD2, 6 bases. Trimming stripped 1 base from V and 3 bases from J, with 8 bases between. The CDR3 totals 14 residues. Germline CDR1 reads MGHDK; CDR2 reads SYGVNS. CDR3 protein: CASSELLATDTQYF. The CDR3 DNA reads as TGTGCCAGCAGTGAATTGCTAGCGACAGATACGCAGTATTTT.

J is TRBJ1-2 and V is TRBV7-2, with D tentatively TRBD1 (6 bases). The V gene lost 0 bases and the J gene lost 4 bases, with 15 bases spanning the gap. There are 16 residues in the CDR3. In germline, CDR1 is SGHTA, CDR2 FQGNSA. CDR3 nucleotides: TGTGCCAGCAGCTTAGCGTGGGGGCAGTCAATCTATGGCTACACCTTC. Translating gives CASSLAWGQSIYGYTF.

V is TRBV6-2 or TRBV6-3 and J is TRBJ2-1, with a possible D match to TRBD2 (5 bases). CDR1 and CDR2 from the germline V gene are MNHEY and SVGEGT. The CDR3 spans 15 residues. Trimming pared 0 bases from V and 5 bases from J, leaving 11 bases between. The CDR3 DNA reads TGTGCCAGCAGTTACTCAAGCGGCGGAAACAATGAGCAGTTCTTC. The encoded protein is CASSYSSGGNNEQFF.

This chain links TRBV5-1 with TRBJ2-3, with D possibly being TRBD2 (6 bases). The germline V and J ends were trimmed by 2 bases and 5 bases, with 12 bases remaining between them. Germline values: CDR1 SGHRS, CDR2 YFSETQ. CDR3 length equals 14 residues. CDR3 in DNA: TGCGCCAGCAGCTTCTCACCGGGACTAGATACGCAGTATTTT. The encoded protein is CASSFSPGLDTQYF.

The chain uses TRBV5-8 and TRBJ1-5, with a weak D call TRBD1 (6 bases). Trimming took off 2 bases at V and 1 base at J, with 10 bases between the two ends. The germline V gene has CDR1 SGHTS and CDR2 YDEGEE. The CDR3 runs to 15 residues. The CDR3: CASSLADSSNQPQHF. The CDR3, as DNA: TGTGCCAGCAGCTTAGCGGACAGCAGCAATCAGCCCCAGCATTTT.